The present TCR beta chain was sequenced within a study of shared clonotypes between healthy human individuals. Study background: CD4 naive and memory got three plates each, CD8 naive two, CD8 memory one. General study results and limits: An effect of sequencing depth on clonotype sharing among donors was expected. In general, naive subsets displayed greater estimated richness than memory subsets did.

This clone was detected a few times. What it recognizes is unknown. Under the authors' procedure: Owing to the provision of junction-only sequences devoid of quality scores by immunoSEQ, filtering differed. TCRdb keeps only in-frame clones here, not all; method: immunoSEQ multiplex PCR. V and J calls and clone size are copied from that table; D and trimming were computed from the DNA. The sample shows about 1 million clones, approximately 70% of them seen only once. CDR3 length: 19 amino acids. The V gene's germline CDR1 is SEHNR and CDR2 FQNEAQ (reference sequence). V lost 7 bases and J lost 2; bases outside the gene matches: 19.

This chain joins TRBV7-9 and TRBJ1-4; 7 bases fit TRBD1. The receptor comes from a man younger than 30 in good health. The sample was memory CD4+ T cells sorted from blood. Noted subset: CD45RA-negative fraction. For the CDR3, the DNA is TGTGCCAGCACGAGCGGGGCCCGGAGACAGGGAGGTACTAATGAAAAACTGTTTTTT. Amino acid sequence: CASTSGARRQGGTNEKLFF.